These T cell receptor beta chains were read from a single sample in a study of cytomegalovirus exposure and HLA in healthy donors. Clones were read by immunoSEQ multiplex PCR, and TCRdb kept only the in-frame ones, dropping some. The sample consists of about 150,000 clones, about 86% of them appearing once. Sequenced input: PBMCs. These receptors were obtained from a woman aged 30 to 39 in good health and CMV-seronegative. Each CDR3 is given with its conserved first and last residue. Each record gives: V gene, J gene, clone size, D gene, CDR3 DNA, CDR3 protein. A D gene is named only where the DNA matches it firmly. Some rows mark clone size as missing; the rest say once, few, many or name a class of expanded clone.

v_gene: TRBV27
j_gene: TRBJ2-2
abundance: -
d_gene: TRBD1
CDR3nt: TGTGCCAGCAGCCCAGGGACAGTTGTGAACACCGGGGAGCTGTTTTTT
CDR3aa: CASSPGTVVNTGELFF

v_gene: TRBV6-6
j_gene: TRBJ1-2
abundance: -
d_gene: -
CDR3nt: TGTGCCAGCAGTTACCACGAGTTTTTCACCTTC
CDR3aa: CASSYHEFFTF

v_gene: TRBV7-9
j_gene: TRBJ2-1
abundance: -
d_gene: TRBD2
CDR3nt: TGTGCCAGCAGCCTTCGACTAGCGGGAGTCGATGAGCAGTTCTTC
CDR3aa: CASSLRLAGVDEQFF

v_gene: TRBV27
j_gene: TRBJ2-3
abundance: -
d_gene: TRBD2
CDR3nt: TGTGCCAGCATGGGGCGGGGGGGCACAGATACGCAGTATTTT
CDR3aa: CASMGRGGTDTQYF

v_gene: TRBV7-9
j_gene: TRBJ2-3
abundance: -
d_gene: -
CDR3nt: TGTTCCAGCAGCTTAGGAGGGCCAACGCAGTATTTT
CDR3aa: CSSSLGGPTQYF

v_gene: TRBV6-6
j_gene: TRBJ1-1
abundance: -
d_gene: -
CDR3nt: TGTGCCAGCAACATTAGACAGACCCTGAACACTGAAGCTTTCTTT
CDR3aa: CASNIRQTLNTEAFF

v_gene: TRBV6-5
j_gene: TRBJ1-1
abundance: -
d_gene: -
CDR3nt: TGTGCCAGCAGTTACTCTTGGGCAGGAGAAGCTTTCTTT
CDR3aa: CASSYSWAGEAFF

v_gene: TRBV7-8
j_gene: TRBJ1-2
abundance: -
d_gene: -
CDR3nt: TGTGCCAGCAGCTTAGCGGGGGGACGGAACTATGGCTACACCTTC
CDR3aa: CASSLAGGRNYGYTF

v_gene: TRBV11-2
j_gene: TRBJ2-7
abundance: -
d_gene: TRBD1
CDR3nt: TGTGCCAGCAGCTCCTGGACAGGGCAGAGCTCCTACGAGCAGTACTTC
CDR3aa: CASSSWTGQSSYEQYF

v_gene: TRBV18
j_gene: TRBJ2-1
abundance: -
d_gene: TRBD1
CDR3nt: TGTGCCAGCTCACCGGGGACAGGAGTCAATGAGCAGTTCTTC
CDR3aa: CASSPGTGVNEQFF

v_gene: TRBV19
j_gene: TRBJ1-1
abundance: -
d_gene: -
CDR3nt: TGTGCCAGTAGTATAGGCTACGTGACTTTCTTT
CDR3aa: CASSIGYVTFF

v_gene: TRBV16
j_gene: TRBJ1-4
abundance: -
d_gene: -
CDR3nt: TGTGCCAGCAGCCAATCTCGAGCCGGTAGTTCAGGGGCGCGCGAAAAACTGTTTTTT
CDR3aa: CASSQSRAGSSGAREKLFF

v_gene: TRBV19
j_gene: TRBJ2-7
abundance: -
d_gene: -
CDR3nt: TGTGCCAGTAGTTGGGGGGAATCCTACGAGCAGTACTTC
CDR3aa: CASSWGESYEQYF

v_gene: TRBV5-6
j_gene: TRBJ1-4
abundance: -
d_gene: -
CDR3nt: TGTGCCAGCAGCCATGGGGCTGAAAAACTGTTTTTT
CDR3aa: CASSHGAEKLFF

v_gene: TRBV4-3
j_gene: TRBJ2-1
abundance: few
d_gene: -
CDR3nt: TGCGCCAGCAGCCAAGGGGTTTTACAGGGATCCAATGAGCAGTTCTTC
CDR3aa: CASSQGVLQGSNEQFF

v_gene: TRBV4-1
j_gene: TRBJ1-2
abundance: -
d_gene: -
CDR3nt: TGCGCCAGCAGCCAACCGGGGTTTAACTATGGCTACACCTTC
CDR3aa: CASSQPGFNYGYTF

v_gene: TRBV30
j_gene: TRBJ2-7
abundance: -
d_gene: TRBD2
CDR3nt: TGTGCCTGGTCCTGGGGGGGGAGTTACGAGCAGTACTTC
CDR3aa: CAWSWGGSYEQYF

v_gene: TRBV20-1
j_gene: TRBJ1-4
abundance: -
d_gene: -
CDR3nt: TGCAGTCAGAGGGCTAATGAAAAACTGTTTTTT
CDR3aa: CSQRANEKLFF

v_gene: TRBV9
j_gene: TRBJ1-1
abundance: -
d_gene: -
CDR3nt: TGTGCCAGCAGCGTAGTAGGAGGGATGAACACTGAAGCTTTCTTT
CDR3aa: CASSVVGGMNTEAFF

v_gene: TRBV7-9
j_gene: TRBJ1-4
abundance: -
d_gene: -
CDR3nt: TGTGCCAGCAGCTACGGACAGAGGGATGAAAAACTGTTTTTT
CDR3aa: CASSYGQRDEKLFF

v_gene: TRBV4-1
j_gene: TRBJ1-2
abundance: -
d_gene: -
CDR3nt: TGCGCCAGCAGCCAAGGGACAGCACTCAACTATGGCTACACCTTC
CDR3aa: CASSQGTALNYGYTF

v_gene: TRBV5-4
j_gene: TRBJ2-7
abundance: -
d_gene: TRBD2
CDR3nt: TGTGCCAGCAGCTTGGCGGGACTAGCGGGGGGGCCTAGGTACGAGCAGTACTTC
CDR3aa: CASSLAGLAGGPRYEQYF

v_gene: TRBV19
j_gene: TRBJ2-7
abundance: -
d_gene: TRBD1
CDR3nt: TGTGCCAGTAGTATAGTAGGGACAGGAAGATCCTACGAGCAGTACTTC
CDR3aa: CASSIVGTGRSYEQYF

v_gene: TRBV10-3
j_gene: TRBJ1-6
abundance: -
d_gene: TRBD1
CDR3nt: TGTGCCATCGGTGGGACAGGTAATTCACCCCTCCACTTT
CDR3aa: CAIGGTGNSPLHF

v_gene: TRBV2
j_gene: TRBJ1-1
abundance: -
d_gene: TRBD1
CDR3nt: TGTGCCACCATTCCCGGGACAGGGAGTGGCACTGAAGCTTTCTTT
CDR3aa: CATIPGTGSGTEAFF

v_gene: TRBV6-5
j_gene: TRBJ1-6
abundance: -
d_gene: -
CDR3nt: TGTGCCAGCAGTTACGCAGGCATCTATAATTCACCCCTCCACTTT
CDR3aa: CASSYAGIYNSPLHF

v_gene: TRBV4-1
j_gene: TRBJ2-1
abundance: -
d_gene: TRBD1
CDR3nt: TGCGCCAGCAGGAAACCGGGACAGGGGAAAAATGAGCAGTTCTTC
CDR3aa: CASRKPGQGKNEQFF

v_gene: TRBV4-1
j_gene: TRBJ1-6
abundance: -
d_gene: TRBD1
CDR3nt: TGCGCCAGCAGCCAAGGGACAGGGGATCTTTCACCCCTCCACTTT
CDR3aa: CASSQGTGDLSPLHF

v_gene: TRBV11-2
j_gene: TRBJ2-1
abundance: once
d_gene: -
CDR3nt: TGTGCCAGCAGCTTAGCCGGGGTCGGTGAGCAGTTCTTC
CDR3aa: CASSLAGVGEQFF

v_gene: TRBV9
j_gene: TRBJ1-2
abundance: -
d_gene: -
CDR3nt: TGTGCCAGCACCCGGGGGAACTATGGCTACACCTTC
CDR3aa: CASTRGNYGYTF

v_gene: TRBV7-2
j_gene: TRBJ1-5
abundance: -
d_gene: TRBD1
CDR3nt: TGTGCCAGCAGCTTGGGACAGGGAGGTTATCAGCCCCAGCATTTT
CDR3aa: CASSLGQGGYQPQHF

v_gene: TRBV6-1
j_gene: TRBJ1-2
abundance: -
d_gene: TRBD1
CDR3nt: TGTGCCAGCAGTCGGACAGGGGAGGGTACTGGCTACACCTTC
CDR3aa: CASSRTGEGTGYTF

v_gene: TRBV6-5
j_gene: TRBJ2-3
abundance: -
d_gene: -
CDR3nt: TGTGCCAGCAGTGCCATCTACACAGATACGCAGTATTTT
CDR3aa: CASSAIYTDTQYF

v_gene: TRBV2
j_gene: TRBJ1-2
abundance: -
d_gene: TRBD1
CDR3nt: TGTGCCAGCACCCGGGACAGGGAGGGGTATGGCTACACCTTC
CDR3aa: CASTRDREGYGYTF

v_gene: TRBV7-2
j_gene: TRBJ2-3
abundance: -
d_gene: TRBD2
CDR3nt: TGTGCCAGCAGAAAAAGATCTAGCGGGGGGCCCCTTAGCACAGATACGCAGTATTTT
CDR3aa: CASRKRSSGGPLSTDTQYF

v_gene: TRBV28
j_gene: TRBJ1-5
abundance: -
d_gene: -
CDR3nt: TGTGCCAGCAGTTTCGCGGCGGGGGGCTGGAATCAGCCCCAGCATTTT
CDR3aa: CASSFAAGGWNQPQHF